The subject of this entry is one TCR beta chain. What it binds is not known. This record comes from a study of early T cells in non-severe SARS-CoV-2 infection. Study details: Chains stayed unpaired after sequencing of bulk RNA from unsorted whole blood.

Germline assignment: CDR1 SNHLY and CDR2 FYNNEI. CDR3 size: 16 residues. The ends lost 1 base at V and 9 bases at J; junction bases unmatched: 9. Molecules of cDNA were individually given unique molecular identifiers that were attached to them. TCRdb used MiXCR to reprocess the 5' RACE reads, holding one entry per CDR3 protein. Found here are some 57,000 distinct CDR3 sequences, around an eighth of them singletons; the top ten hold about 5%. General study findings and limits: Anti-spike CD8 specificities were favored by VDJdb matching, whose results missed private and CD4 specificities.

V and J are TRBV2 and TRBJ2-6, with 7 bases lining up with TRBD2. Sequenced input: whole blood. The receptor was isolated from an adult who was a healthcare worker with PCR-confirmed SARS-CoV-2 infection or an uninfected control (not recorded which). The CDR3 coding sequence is TGTGCCAGCAGTGAAGGAGGAGGCGGGAGCTACAACGTCCTGACTTTC. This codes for CASSEGGGGSYNVLTF.